The 9 T cell receptor beta chains below were found in one sample sequenced in a study of T cell repertoires in cytomegalovirus infection. TCRdb reprocessed the reads with MiXCR, giving one entry per CDR3 protein. The repertoire holds roughly 730,000 distinct CDR3 sequences, with about 30% as singletons. Antigens of these TCRs are unknown. The source material was cultured PBMCs, sampled from culture after CMV antigen stimulation. The receptors were gathered from a human donor in good health (CMV status not recorded). Some clones in this sample may be carry-over from other donors' samples.

This clonotype was detected only once. The rearrangement uses TRBV11-3 and TRBJ2-1; no reliable D call. This CDR3 is 14 amino acids long. Germline-derived CDR1 and CDR2 are SGHNT and YENEEA. The V gene lost 4 bases and the J gene lost 7 bases, with 14 bases spanning the gap. CDR3 bases: TGTGCCAGCAGCTCGCCTTCGCCAAAAAATGAGCAGTTCTTC. It translates to CASSSPSPKNEQFF.

The chain employs TRBV7-8 and TRBJ2-4; D not resolved. V lost 1 base and J 4 bases, leaving 17 bases between the germline ends. The V gene's germline CDR1 is SGHVS and CDR2 FQNEAQ. The CDR3 has 17 residues. This CDR3 reads CASSLDLDGQAKNIQYF. The CDR3 DNA reads TGTGCCAGCAGCTTAGATCTTGACGGGCAGGCTAAAAACATTCAGTACTTC.

This clonotype was detected a few times. The chain employs TRBV7-9 and TRBJ1-4, with 9 nucleotides matching TRBD1. CDR1 and CDR2 from the germline V gene are SEHNR and FQNEAQ (reference sequence). J lost 8 bases, V lost 4 bases, and 8 bases had no gene match. The CDR3 loop spans 15 amino acids. CDR3 DNA sequence: TGTGCCAGCAGCTCCACAGGGGGCGCCGGGGAAAAACTGTTTTTT. Translated, it gives CASSSTGGAGEKLFF.

This clonotype showed up just a few times. The V call is TRBV4-1, the J call TRBJ1-1, with D possibly matching TRBD1 (6 bases). CDR3 length: 15 residues. Germline V CDR1 and CDR2: MGHRA, YSYEKL. V gave up 4 bases and J gave up 6 bases, with 18 bases separating them. CDR3 DNA: TGCGCCAGCAGCCGAAACAGGGTAATGGACCCTGAAGCTTTCTTT. It codes for CASSRNRVMDPEAFF.

V is TRBV25-1 and J is TRBJ2-3; the D gene is possibly TRBD2 (6 bases). The CDR3 totals 14 residues. From germline, CDR1 is MGHDK and CDR2 SYGVNS. Trimming cost V 3 bases and J 3 bases, with 10 bases left between them. The CDR3 nucleotides are TGTGCCAGCAGTGACGCGGGAAGAACAGATACGCAGTATTTT. It specifies CASSDAGRTDTQYF.

This clonotype has just a few counts. J is TRBJ2-4 and V is TRBV19; a possible D gene is TRBD1 (6 bases). This CDR3 comprises 14 residues. V lost 4 bases and J 8 bases, leaving 15 bases between the germline ends. CDR1 and CDR2 (germline): LNHDA, SQIVND (reference sequence). In DNA form, the CDR3 reads TGTGCCAGTAGTACGACAGGCATACTAGACATTCAGTACTTC. Its protein product is CASSTTGILDIQYF.

A few counts support this clonotype. CDR3 sequence (DNA): TGTGCCAGCAGCTTGGCGGGAGGGCCGGGAGTCAGTGGCGGGGAGCTGTTTTTT. Translating it yields CASSLAGGPGVSGGELFF. This chain uses TRBV7-8 with TRBJ2-2; TRBD2 matches at 9 bases. The CDR3 is 18 amino acids. The ends lost 3 bases at V and 7 bases at J; junction bases unmatched: 15. Germline lookup yields CDR1 SGHVS and CDR2 FQNEAQ.

The V call is TRBV7-2, the J call TRBJ2-1; 8 bases map to TRBD1. The J segment lost 4 bases and the V segment lost 3 bases, leaving 5 bases of the junction unmatched. The CDR3 consists of 15 residues. Germline V gene lookup returns CDR1 SGHTA and CDR2 FQGNSA. CDR3 in amino acids: CASSFAGTGYNEQFF. The DNA of the CDR3 is TGTGCCAGCAGCTTCGCCGGGACAGGTTACAATGAGCAGTTCTTC.

About this clonotype itself: One end of the junction varies from germline; a read error may be responsible. The chain links TRBV11-2 to TRBJ2-1; 14 nucleotides agree with TRBD2. Germline V gives CDR1 SGHAT, CDR2 FQNNGV. This CDR3 region has 15 residues. The CDR3 DNA follows: TGTGCCAGCAGCGTAGCCCTCCCGGGACTAGCGGGAGAAAACTTC. Residues: CASSVALPGLAGENF.